The 21 T cell receptor beta chains below all came from one sample that was sequenced in a study of CD8 T cells in ankylosing spondylitis. TCRdb re-derived calls from the 5' RACE reads in MiXCR, one entry per CDR3 protein. This sample has over 30,000 distinct CDR3 sequences, with more than 15% found just once. What was sequenced was blood. Receptors originate from a male donor with ankylosing spondylitis or in good health (not recorded which).

This chain connects TRBV10-2 to TRBJ2-1, with TRBD2 as a possible D gene (7 bases). Germline CDR1 WSHSY, CDR2 SAAADI. V dropped 9 bases and J dropped 8 bases, with 20 bases sitting between them. The CDR3 runs 14 residues. The CDR3 loop is CASRGGTEVDEQFF. The DNA of the CDR3 is TGCGCCAGTAGGGGGGGAACCGAGGTCGATGAGCAGTTCTTC.

The table lists this clonotype with a few counts. CDR3 amino acids: CASSLDQGRNEQFF. In DNA form, the CDR3 reads TGCGCCAGCAGCTTGGACCAAGGGCGGAATGAGCAGTTCTTC. The chain couples TRBV5-1 to TRBJ2-1; D ambiguous. V was shortened by 0 bases and J by 7 bases, with 11 bases between the two germline ends. Germline CDR1 reads SGHRS; CDR2 reads YFSETQ. The CDR3 totals 14 residues.

The chain couples TRBV28 to TRBJ1-1, with D unclear. The germline gives CDR1 MDHEN, CDR2 SYDVKM. The V and J ends lost 5 bases and 0 bases respectively, with 13 bases between them. CDR3 size: 15 residues. The CDR3 DNA follows: TGTGCCAGCAGTGCGTGGGGAGAAATGAACACTGAAGCTTTCTTT. It is translated as CASSAWGEMNTEAFF.

The rearrangement joins TRBV29-1 to TRBJ2-2; TRBD1 aligns across 7 bases. Unmatched junction bases numbered 7, after V lost 6 bases and J lost 6 bases. This CDR3 has 13 amino acids. Per germline, CDR1 SQVTM and CDR2 ANQGSEA. The CDR3 bases are TGCAGCGTCTGGACAGGTGGGGCCGGGGAGCTGTTTTTT. Residues: CSVWTGGAGELFF.

V usage is TRBV27 and J usage is TRBJ2-2; D may be TRBD1 (5 bases). The CDR3 covers 16 residues. Germline V CDR1 and CDR2: MNHEY, SMNVEV (reference sequence). V was pared by 3 bases and J by 2 bases, with 13 bases between. In nucleotides, the CDR3 is TGTGCCAGCAGTTTGGGGCTGACAGATAACACCGGGGAGCTGTTTTTT. This codes for CASSLGLTDNTGELFF.

The genes are TRBV29-1 and TRBJ1-5, with D perhaps TRBD1 (5 bases). This CDR3 is 13 amino acids long. V lost 6 bases to trimming and J lost 7 bases, with 16 bases between them. The germline gives CDR1 SQVTM, CDR2 ANQGSEA. CDR3 coding DNA: TGCAGCGTCACCCATGGGGGGTCCCAGCCCCAGCATTTT. It yields the protein CSVTHGGSQPQHF.

This clonotype was counted at least ten times. The chain links TRBV12-3 or TRBV12-4 to TRBJ1-3; no clear D gene. Between the trimmed V and J ends, which lost 6 bases and 2 bases, there was a span of 5 bases. This CDR3 region has 12 residues. The DNA for the CDR3 is TGTGCCAGCAGGTTCGCTGGAAACACCATATATTTT. Translated: CASRFAGNTIYF.

This chain uses TRBV6-2 or TRBV6-3 with TRBJ2-2; maybe TRBD1 (5 bases). The germline V gene encodes CDR1 MNHEY and CDR2 SVGEGT. The ends were cut back, 6 bases at V and 7 bases at J, with 12 bases in the middle. The CDR3 has 13 amino acids. CDR3: CASSPDRGGELFF. Written as DNA, the CDR3 is TGTGCCAGCAGCCCGGATAGGGGCGGGGAGCTGTTTTTT.

There are a few counts of this clonotype. In DNA form, the CDR3 reads TGCGCCAGCAGCGTGACAGGGTGCGAGCAGTACGTC. Protein sequence: CASSVTGCEQYV. The chain uses TRBV5-1 and TRBJ2-7; 7 bases line up with TRBD1. V lost 4 bases to trimming and J lost 6 bases; unmatched junction nucleotides: 4. Germline loops: CDR1 SGHRS, CDR2 YFSETQ. The CDR3 sequence is 12 residues long.

The V gene is TRBV12-3 or TRBV12-4, the J gene TRBJ2-2; 9 bases fit TRBD2. V shed 7 bases and J 7 bases; nucleotides not matched to a gene: 10. CDR3 length: 15 amino acids. DNA for the CDR3: TGTGCCAGCACCTTGACTAGCGGCATCAGCGGGGAGCTGTTTTTT. Translation: CASTLTSGISGELFF.

The V and J genes are TRBV12-3 or TRBV12-4 and TRBJ1-5, with TRBD1 matching over 9 bases. This CDR3 has 13 residues. V was clipped by 6 bases and J by 4 bases; unmatched bases: 1. This chain's CDR3 is CASRGTGNQPQHF. The DNA of the CDR3 is TGTGCCAGCAGGGGGACAGGGAATCAGCCCCAGCATTTT.

This clonotype came up a few times. The chain is built from TRBV6-6 and TRBJ2-2; 8 bases match TRBD2. Germline loops: CDR1 MNHNY, CDR2 SVGAGI (reference sequence). CDR3 length equals 14 residues. V shed 5 bases, J shed 4 bases, and the junction held 3 bases outside the gene matches. The CDR3 coding sequence is TGTGCCAGCAGTCGGACTAGCCCCACCGGGGAGCTGTTTTTT. This sequence encodes CASSRTSPTGELFF.

The chain combines TRBV20-1 with TRBJ2-7; the D gene is possibly TRBD2 (5 bases). The CDR3 extends over 12 amino acids. Trimming pared 4 bases from V and 7 bases from J, leaving 14 bases between. Germline V gene sequence: CDR1 DFQATT, CDR2 SNEGSKA (reference sequence). In DNA form, the CDR3 reads TGCAGTGCTACCATCTTAACGGGGGAGCAGTACTTC. Translating gives CSATILTGEQYF.

V gene TRBV12-3 or TRBV12-4 combines with J gene TRBJ1-1; possibly TRBD1 for D (6 bases). V gave up 6 bases and J gave up 4 bases, with 18 bases separating them. CDR3 length: 15 residues. The chain's CDR3 is CASRPTGIGATEAFF. The CDR3 DNA sequence: TGTGCCAGCAGGCCCACAGGGATCGGGGCCACTGAAGCTTTCTTT.

The CDR3 region is CASSLAGQSYEQYV. The CDR3 DNA sequence: TGTGCCAGCAGCTTAGCGGGACAGAGCTACGAGCAGTACGTC. This chain links TRBV7-9 with TRBJ2-7; 7 bases fit TRBD1. The CDR3 contains 14 residues. Germline-derived CDR1 and CDR2 are SEHNR and FQNEAQ (reference sequence). V lost 0 bases, J lost 3 bases, and 2 bases stayed unmatched.

The V and J genes are TRBV28 and TRBJ1-5, with D unclear. The length of the CDR3 is 12 residues. Between the trimmed V and J ends, which lost 6 bases and 7 bases, there was a span of 10 bases. Per germline, CDR1 MDHEN and CDR2 SYDVKM. The CDR3, as DNA: TGTGCCAGCAGGGTTCGATGGCAGCCCCAGCATTTT. As protein: CASRVRWQPQHF. The whole variable domain, filled in from reference TRBV28 and TRBJ1-5, reads DVKVTQSSRYLVKRTGEKVFLECVQDMDHENMFWYRQDPGLGLRLIYFSYDVKMKEKGDIPEGYSVSREKKERFSLILESASTNQTSMYLCASRVRWQPQHFGDGTRLSIL.

By sample share, this clonotype is medium-sized. V and J are TRBV5-6 and TRBJ2-1, with D tentatively TRBD1 or TRBD2 (5 bases each). CDR3 length: 13 amino acids. Trimming cost V 3 bases and J 6 bases, with 10 bases left between them. The germline gives CDR1 SGHDT, CDR2 YYEEEE. The CDR3 spells CASSWGTVNEQFF. The CDR3 nucleotides read TGTGCCAGCAGCTGGGGGACGGTCAATGAGCAGTTCTTC.

V gene TRBV12-3 or TRBV12-4 combines with J gene TRBJ2-2; 8 bases line up with TRBD2. CDR3 length equals 15 residues. The ends lost 3 bases at V and 5 bases at J; junction bases unmatched: 5. CDR3 sequence reads: CASSFGGVWTGELFF. The CDR3 nucleotides are TGTGCCAGCAGTTTCGGGGGGGTTTGGACCGGGGAGCTGTTTTTT.

This clonotype was picked up many times. V and J are TRBV15 and TRBJ2-3; D uncertain. V was cut by 3 bases and J by 1 base, with 11 bases left in between. From germline, CDR1 is LNHNV and CDR2 YYDKDF (reference sequence). There are 15 residues in the CDR3. CDR3 amino acids: CATSRGYGRTDTQYF. DNA for the CDR3: TGTGCCACCAGCAGGGGATACGGGCGCACAGATACGCAGTATTTT.

This rearrangement joins TRBV5-1 to TRBJ2-5; D unclear. The germline gives CDR1 SGHRS, CDR2 YFSETQ. This CDR3 comprises 14 residues. Trimming pared 0 bases from V and 1 base from J, leaving 7 bases between. The CDR3 is CASSLGVSQETQYF. CDR3 nucleotide sequence: TGCGCCAGCAGCTTGGGTGTCAGCCAAGAGACCCAGTACTTC.

This chain links TRBV4-1 with TRBJ2-3, with unresolved D. Germline CDR1 and CDR2: MGHRA and YSYEKL. This CDR3 has 13 amino acids. V lost 4 bases, J lost 6 bases, and 11 bases lay in between. The CDR3 sequence: CASSLRFGDTQYF. As DNA, the CDR3 is TGCGCCAGCAGCCTCAGATTTGGGGATACGCAGTATTTT.